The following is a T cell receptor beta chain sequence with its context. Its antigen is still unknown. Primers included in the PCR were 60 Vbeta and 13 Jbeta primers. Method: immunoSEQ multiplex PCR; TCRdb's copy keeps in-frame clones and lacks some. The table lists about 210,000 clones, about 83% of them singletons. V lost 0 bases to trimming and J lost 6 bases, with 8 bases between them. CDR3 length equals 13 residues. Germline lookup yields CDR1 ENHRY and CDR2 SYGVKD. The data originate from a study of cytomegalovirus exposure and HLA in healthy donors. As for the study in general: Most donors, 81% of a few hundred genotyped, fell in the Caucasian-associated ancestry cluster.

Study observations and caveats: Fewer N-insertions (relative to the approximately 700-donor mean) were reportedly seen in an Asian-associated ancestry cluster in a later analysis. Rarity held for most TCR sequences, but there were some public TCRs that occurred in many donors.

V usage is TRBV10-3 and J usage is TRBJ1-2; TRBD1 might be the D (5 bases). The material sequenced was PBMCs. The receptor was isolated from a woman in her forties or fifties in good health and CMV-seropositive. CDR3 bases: TGTGCCATCAGTGAGTCGTCGACAGATGGCTACACCTTC. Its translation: CAISESSTDGYTF.